This is a list of T cell receptor beta chains from one sample in a study of T-cell reconstitution after alpha-beta-depleted transplantation in children. Each CDR3 protein gets one entry after TCRdb re-called the PCR reads with MiXCR. The sample shows some 120,000 distinct CDR3 sequences, 8% to 10% of them seen only once. The sequencing used PBMCs, mostly from graft donor cells, collected 180 days after TCRalphabeta/CD19-depleted stem cell transplant. The source is a girl under two years old who had a stem cell transplant for combined immunodeficiency, so the T cells may come from the graft donor. The CDR3 runs from the conserved cysteine through the conserved F or W. The order of the fields is D gene, V gene, J gene, clone size, CDR3 protein, CDR3 DNA. D genes are given only for firm matches. The size entry is marked missing in some rows and otherwise reads once, few, many or a size class.

NA	TRBV10-3	TRBJ1-2	many	CAISESHGYTF	TGTGCCATCAGTGAGTCCCATGGCTACACCTTC
TRBD2	TRBV6-1	TRBJ2-1	few	CASREGLAVNEQFF	TGTGCCAGCAGGGAGGGACTAGCGGTAAATGAGCAGTTCTTC
NA	TRBV28	TRBJ2-7	many	CASSLKWSRIEQYF	TGTGCCAGCAGTTTAAAGTGGTCACGTATCGAGCAGTACTTC
NA	TRBV20-1	TRBJ2-3	few	CSAPIGGRGTDTQYF	TGCAGTGCGCCAATCGGGGGGCGGGGCACAGATACGCAGTATTTT
TRBD1	TRBV7-9	TRBJ2-7	many	CASSAEDRGYEQYF	TGTGCCAGCAGCGCGGAGGACAGGGGCTACGAGCAGTACTTC
TRBD2	TRBV5-1	TRBJ2-7	few	CASSSGLVSKQYF	TGCGCCAGCAGTTCGGGACTAGTGAGTAAGCAGTACTTC
TRBD1	TRBV27	TRBJ2-2	NA	CASSTIGTVVAGELFF	TGTGCCAGCAGTACAATAGGGACAGTAGTAGCCGGGGAGCTGTTTTTT
NA	TRBV3-1	TRBJ2-3	few	CASSQESGPDTQYF	TGTGCCAGCAGCCAAGAAAGTGGGCCGGATACGCAGTATTTT
NA	TRBV29-1	TRBJ2-3	few	CSVEDPPGVTDTQYF	TGCAGCGTTGAAGACCCACCAGGGGTTACAGATACGCAGTATTTT
TRBD1	TRBV20-1	TRBJ2-6	many	CSAAGTGPHGANVLTF	TGCAGTGCAGCCGGGACAGGACCTCATGGGGCCAACGTCCTGACTTTC
NA	TRBV20-1	TRBJ2-3	NA	CGAVRRTTDTQYF	TGCGGGGCCGTTAGACGTACCACAGATACGCAGTATTTT
NA	TRBV7-8	TRBJ2-3	many	CASSLWGWGTDTQYF	TGTGCCAGCAGCTTATGGGGATGGGGTACAGATACGCAGTATTTT
NA	TRBV18	TRBJ2-3	NA	CASLNSDTQYF	TGTGCCAGCCTAAACTCAGATACGCAGTATTTT
TRBD1	TRBV10-3	TRBJ2-3	few	CAISSQDRVAHTDTQYF	TGTGCCATCAGCTCGCAGGACAGGGTAGCCCACACAGATACGCAGTATTTT
NA	TRBV18	TRBJ2-5	NA	CASSPGPPSQETQYF	TGTGCCAGCTCACCGGGTCCCCCGAGCCAAGAGACCCAGTACTTC
TRBD1	TRBV20-1	TRBJ2-1	NA	CSASRDRHNEQFF	TGCAGTGCTAGCCGGGACAGACACAATGAGCAGTTCTTC
TRBD2	TRBV6-5	TRBJ2-5	few	CASSYTAGGWETQYF	TGTGCCAGCAGTTATACAGCGGGAGGTTGGGAGACCCAGTACTTC
TRBD2	TRBV3-1	TRBJ2-5	NA	CASSQAGWLAGGVETQYF	TGTGCCAGCAGCCAAGCCGGGTGGCTAGCGGGAGGAGTGGAGACCCAGTACTTC
NA	TRBV12-3/TRBV12-4	TRBJ1-3	NA	CASSRGASGNTIYF	TGTGCCAGCAGCCGAGGGGCTTCTGGAAACACCATATATTTT
NA	TRBV20-1	TRBJ2-7	NA	CSAEGGSYEQYF	TGCAGTGCCGAGGGGGGCTCCTACGAGCAGTACTTC
NA	TRBV7-3	TRBJ2-1	few	CASSLTRLERAEQFF	TGTGCCAGCAGCTTAACGAGGTTGGAGCGGGCGGAGCAGTTCTTC
NA	TRBV29-1	TRBJ1-6	few	CSVGGTSDSPLHF	TGCAGCGTTGGGGGCACAAGTGATTCACCCCTCCACTTT
NA	TRBV20-1	TRBJ1-4	few	CSAETDQILGLRGRLFF	TGCAGTGCGGAGACTGATCAAATCTTAGGGCTAAGGGGTCGGCTGTTTTTT
NA	TRBV24-1	TRBJ2-1	many	CATSEQTGSYNEQFF	TGTGCCACCAGTGAACAGACAGGTTCCTACAATGAGCAGTTCTTC
TRBD1	TRBV9	TRBJ2-3	NA	CASSVADRAPNIDTQYF	TGTGCCAGCAGCGTAGCTGACAGGGCCCCTAATATAGATACGCAGTATTTT
TRBD2	TRBV9	TRBJ2-3	once	CASSVVAGVTNTQYF	TGTGCCAGCAGCGTAGTTGCGGGAGTTACAAATACGCAGTATTTT
TRBD2	TRBV5-1	TRBJ2-3	NA	CASSWGAGTDTQYF	TGCGCCAGCAGCTGGGGAGCGGGAACAGATACGCAGTATTTT
NA	TRBV7-2	TRBJ2-5	few	CASSLARGVETQYF	TGTGCCAGCAGCTTAGCAAGAGGGGTAGAGACCCAGTACTTC
NA	TRBV20-1	TRBJ1-1	few	CSARGAGSTKNTEAFF	TGCAGTGCTAGGGGGGCAGGGTCGACGAAGAACACTGAAGCTTTCTTT
NA	TRBV5-1	TRBJ1-5	many	CASSLVGDQPQHF	TGCGCCAGCAGCTTGGTAGGGGATCAGCCCCAGCATTTT
NA	TRBV7-2	TRBJ2-5	NA	CAIEGEGGSEETQYF	TGTGCCATCGAAGGGGAGGGGGGATCCGAAGAGACCCAGTACTTC
NA	TRBV28	TRBJ2-6	NA	CASTVSGANGLTF	TGTGCCAGCACCGTCTCTGGGGCCAACGGCCTGACTTTC
NA	TRBV20-1	TRBJ2-7	NA	CSASESSHEQYF	TGCAGTGCTAGCGAGAGTTCCCACGAGCAGTACTTC
TRBD2	TRBV12-3/TRBV12-4	TRBJ2-7	NA	CASSLSLAGASLYAYEQYF	TGTGCCAGCAGTTTATCCCTAGCGGGGGCATCACTTTACGCCTACGAGCAGTACTTC
NA	TRBV5-1	TRBJ2-2	many	CASSLARGGNTGELFF	TGCGCCAGCAGCTTGGCCCGAGGGGGGAACACCGGGGAGCTGTTTTTT
NA	TRBV5-4	TRBJ2-7	few	CASSLEPTSYEQYF	TGTGCCAGCAGCTTGGAACCCACATCCTACGAGCAGTACTTC
NA	TRBV29-1	TRBJ2-1	NA	CSVERLSYNEQFF	TGCAGCGTTGAACGCCTCTCCTACAATGAGCAGTTCTTC
NA	TRBV20-1	TRBJ2-5	NA	CSARSVRSGTKETQYF	TGCAGTGCTAGATCAGTCCGCTCCGGGACGAAAGAGACCCAGTACTTC
NA	TRBV7-9	TRBJ2-7	few	CASSLTGRGSYEQYF	TGTGCCAGCAGCTTAACGGGGAGGGGGTCCTACGAGCAGTACTTC
TRBD1	TRBV10-3	TRBJ2-3	many	CAISDEGARAQYF	TGTGCCATCAGTGACGAGGGGGCGCGTGCGCAGTATTTT
NA	TRBV20-1	TRBJ1-2	many	CSARKWTATEVYGYTF	TGCAGTGCTAGAAAGTGGACAGCCACAGAGGTCTATGGCTACACCTTC
NA	TRBV28	TRBJ1-1	few	CASPPAGAVNTEAFF	TGTGCCAGCCCCCCGGCAGGGGCCGTGAACACTGAAGCTTTCTTT
NA	TRBV20-1	TRBJ1-2	NA	CSARDSGTPGGYTF	TGCAGTGCTAGAGATTCAGGGACGCCCGGGGGCTACACCTTC
NA	TRBV29-1	TRBJ2-3	many	CSVEGANTDTQYF	TGCAGCGTTGAGGGGGCAAACACAGATACGCAGTATTTT
NA	TRBV30	TRBJ2-3	few	CAWSNRRGERDTQYF	TGTGCCTGGAGTAACAGAAGGGGGGAGCGAGATACGCAGTATTTT
NA	TRBV5-1	TRBJ1-1	NA	CASSLRRTNTEAFF	TGCGCCAGCAGCTTGAGACGGACGAACACTGAAGCTTTCTTT
TRBD1	TRBV7-6	TRBJ2-3	NA	CASSITGVGADTQYF	TGTGCCAGCAGCATAACAGGGGTAGGCGCAGATACGCAGTATTTT
TRBD1	TRBV7-2	TRBJ1-6	NA	CASSLNRGDNSPLHF	TGTGCCAGCAGCTTAAACAGGGGAGATAATTCACCCCTCCACTTT
TRBD1	TRBV2	TRBJ1-5	NA	CASSRDRGGNQPQHF	TGTGCCAGCAGCCGGGACAGGGGCGGCAATCAGCCCCAGCATTTT
NA	TRBV6-1	TRBJ1-3	NA	CVSFIPGHISGNTIYF	TGTGTCAGCTTCATCCCGGGACACATCTCTGGAAACACCATATATTTT
NA	TRBV7-2	TRBJ2-7	few	CASSLQQGGTYEQYF	TGTGCCAGCAGCCTACAACAGGGTGGGACCTACGAGCAGTACTTC
TRBD2	TRBV19	TRBJ2-2	few	CASSYFLGRAGELFF	TGTGCCAGTAGCTACTTCCTAGGGAGGGCCGGGGAGCTGTTTTTT
NA	TRBV12-3/TRBV12-4	TRBJ2-7	many	CASSLGGPTYEQYF	TGTGCCAGCAGTTTGGGAGGACCTACTTACGAGCAGTACTTC
NA	TRBV7-7	TRBJ2-3	NA	CASSEGTYTDTQYF	TGTGCTAGCAGCGAAGGAACCTACACAGATACGCAGTATTTT
NA	TRBV6-2/TRBV6-3	TRBJ2-3	NA	CASKRPSWAPDTQYF	TGTGCCAGCAAGCGACCAAGTTGGGCCCCAGATACGCAGTATTTT
TRBD2	TRBV20-1	TRBJ2-7	many	CSARDAGGISYEQYF	TGCAGTGCTAGAGATGCGGGAGGGATTTCCTACGAGCAGTACTTC
NA	TRBV23-1	TRBJ2-2	few	CASRRELTGELFF	TGCGCCAGCAGACGGGAACTAACCGGGGAGCTGTTTTTT
TRBD2	TRBV12-3/TRBV12-4	TRBJ2-3	few	CASSLRGLAPDTQYF	TGTGCCAGCAGTCTAAGGGGACTAGCGCCAGATACGCAGTATTTT
TRBD1	TRBV27	TRBJ1-2	few	CASSLGGADGYTF	TGTGCCAGCAGTCTAGGGGGCGCAGATGGCTACACCTTC